A selection of T cell receptor beta chains follows, all from one sample in a study of CD8+CD57+ T cells in acquired aplastic anemia. TCRdb itself ran the reads through MiXCR, one entry per CDR3 protein. The sample contains 35,000 to 40,000 distinct CDR3 sequences, more than 65% of which appear only once. The sequencing sample was made of sorted CD4+, CD8+, or CD8+CD57+ T cells (not recorded which) from PBMCs. Source of these receptors: a human donor in good health, serving as a control. Each CDR3 is given with its conserved first and last residue. Fields, in order: D gene, V gene, J gene, clone size, CDR3 length, CDR3 protein, CDR3 DNA. A D gene is named only where the DNA matches it firmly. A row's size may be missing; if present it is once, few, many or a size class.

D: -; V: TRBV29-1; J: TRBJ1-2; size: -; length: 13; CDR3: CSVEKGQAYGYTF; DNA: TGCAGCGTGGAAAAGGGGCAGGCCTATGGCTACACCTTC
D: TRBD2; V: TRBV20-1; J: TRBJ2-7; size: -; length: 13; CDR3: CSASPGGTYHQYF; DNA: TGCAGTGCTAGTCCGGGGGGGACTTACCATCAGTACTTC
D: -; V: TRBV7-3; J: TRBJ2-2; size: -; length: 14; CDR3: CASEARLNTGELFF; DNA: TGTGCCAGCGAAGCCAGGCTAAACACCGGGGAGCTGTTTTTT
D: -; V: TRBV19; J: TRBJ1-2; size: -; length: 13; CDR3: CASTPLHNYGYTF; DNA: TGTGCCAGTACTCCCCTCCATAACTATGGCTACACCTTC
D: -; V: TRBV2; J: TRBJ1-5; size: -; length: 13; CDR3: CASSDGGGQPQHF; DNA: TGTGCCAGCAGTGACGGGGGCGGTCAGCCCCAGCATTTT
D: -; V: TRBV2; J: TRBJ1-1; size: -; length: 13; CDR3: CASELGGGTEAFF; DNA: TGTGCCAGCGAACTGGGGGGAGGCACTGAAGCTTTCTTT
D: -; V: TRBV7-9; J: TRBJ2-1; size: -; length: 11; CDR3: CASSLTGEQFF; DNA: TGTGCCAGCAGCCTGACAGGCGAGCAGTTCTTC
D: -; V: TRBV10-3; J: TRBJ1-2; size: -; length: 15; CDR3: CAISESPGYNYGYTF; DNA: TGTGCCATCAGTGAGTCCCCAGGGTACAACTATGGCTACACCTTC
D: -; V: TRBV7-3; J: TRBJ2-5; size: -; length: 13; CDR3: CASPTGVGETQYF; DNA: TGTGCCAGTCCGACAGGAGTCGGGGAGACCCAGTACTTC
D: -; V: TRBV7-2; J: TRBJ2-7; size: -; length: 14; CDR3: CASSLTGASYEQYF; DNA: TGTGCCAGCAGCTTAACCGGGGCTTCCTACGAGCAGTACTTC
D: -; V: TRBV19; J: TRBJ1-5; size: -; length: 16; CDR3: CASSIQLGRDYQPQHF; DNA: TGTGCCAGTAGTATCCAACTTGGCAGGGATTATCAGCCCCAGCATTTT
D: -; V: TRBV9; J: TRBJ1-1; size: -; length: 13; CDR3: CASSVGDDTEAFF; DNA: TGTGCCAGCAGCGTAGGGGACGACACTGAAGCTTTCTTT
D: TRBD1; V: TRBV11-3; J: TRBJ2-1; size: -; length: 14; CDR3: CASSPDRGPNEQFF; DNA: TGTGCCAGCAGCCCCGACAGGGGGCCCAATGAGCAGTTCTTC
D: -; V: TRBV29-1; J: TRBJ1-1; size: -; length: 13; CDR3: CSVEARGVTEAFF; DNA: TGCAGCGTTGAGGCCAGAGGGGTCACTGAAGCTTTCTTT
D: TRBD1; V: TRBV19; J: TRBJ1-1; size: -; length: 15; CDR3: CASSPPRTGATEAFF; DNA: TGTGCCAGTAGCCCCCCGAGGACAGGGGCCACTGAAGCTTTCTTT
D: -; V: TRBV2; J: TRBJ2-2; size: -; length: 14; CDR3: CASSDRVSSGELFF; DNA: TGTGCCAGCAGTGATAGGGTTTCATCCGGGGAGCTGTTTTTT
D: TRBD1; V: TRBV5-4; J: TRBJ1-2; size: -; length: 11; CDR3: CSVRTGDGYTF; DNA: TGCAGCGTTAGGACAGGAGACGGCTACACCTTC
D: TRBD1; V: TRBV10-3; J: TRBJ2-7; size: -; length: 14; CDR3: CAISEGQGRGEQYF; DNA: TGTGCCATCAGTGAGGGACAGGGGAGAGGCGAGCAGTACTTC
D: TRBD1; V: TRBV29-1; J: TRBJ2-5; size: -; length: 12; CDR3: CSGGTGQETQYF; DNA: TGCAGCGGAGGGACAGGGCAAGAGACCCAGTACTTC
D: -; V: TRBV24-1; J: TRBJ2-5; size: medium-sized; length: 14; CDR3: CATPQGPGQETQYF; DNA: TGTGCCACTCCGCAGGGTCCCGGACAAGAGACCCAGTACTTC
D: TRBD1; V: TRBV7-8; J: TRBJ2-5; size: -; length: 14; CDR3: CASSLGDRGETQYF; DNA: TGTGCCAGCAGCTTAGGTGACAGGGGAGAGACCCAGTACTTC
D: TRBD1; V: TRBV2; J: TRBJ1-2; size: medium-sized; length: 15; CDR3: CASRSPGTGGYGYTF; DNA: TGTGCCAGCCGATCCCCCGGGACAGGGGGCTATGGCTACACCTTC
D: -; V: TRBV2; J: TRBJ2-2; size: -; length: 14; CDR3: CASMWQINTGELFF; DNA: TGTGCCAGCATGTGGCAAATTAACACCGGGGAGCTGTTTTTT
D: -; V: TRBV2; J: TRBJ2-7; size: -; length: 10; CDR3: CASSGYEQYF; DNA: TGTGCCAGCAGTGGATACGAGCAGTACTTC
D: -; V: TRBV29-1; J: TRBJ2-7; size: -; length: 14; CDR3: CSVEDTRSSYEQYF; DNA: TGCAGCGTTGAAGACACCCGGAGCTCCTACGAGCAGTACTTC
D: TRBD2; V: TRBV19; J: TRBJ2-5; size: few; length: 17; CDR3: CASSPPGLAGKRETQYF; DNA: TGTGCCAGTAGTCCACCCGGACTAGCGGGGAAGAGAGAGACCCAGTACTTC
D: TRBD1; V: TRBV5-6; J: TRBJ2-7; size: medium-sized; length: 16; CDR3: CASSPSDRGRLYEQYF; DNA: TGTGCCAGCAGCCCGTCGGACAGGGGGAGATTGTACGAGCAGTACTTC
D: TRBD1; V: TRBV20-1; J: TRBJ2-3; size: -; length: 16; CDR3: CSARIPTGVGTDTQYF; DNA: TGCAGTGCTAGGATACCGACAGGGGTGGGCACAGATACGCAGTATTTT
D: TRBD1; V: TRBV10-3; J: TRBJ2-7; size: once; length: 14; CDR3: CAISAGGLTYEQYF; DNA: TGTGCCATCAGTGCAGGGGGCCTAACCTACGAGCAGTACTTC
D: -; V: TRBV7-9; J: TRBJ1-2; size: -; length: 13; CDR3: CASSSDRTYGYTF; DNA: TGTGCCAGCAGCTCAGATAGGACCTATGGCTACACCTTC
D: TRBD1; V: TRBV15; J: TRBJ2-7; size: -; length: 14; CDR3: CATSISGTGYEQYF; DNA: TGTGCCACCAGCATCTCGGGGACAGGGTACGAGCAGTACTTC
D: -; V: TRBV10-3; J: TRBJ1-6; size: -; length: 15; CDR3: CAISQGSPHNSPLHF; DNA: TGTGCCATCAGTCAAGGGTCCCCTCATAATTCACCCCTCCACTTT
D: TRBD1; V: TRBV19; J: TRBJ1-3; size: -; length: 13; CDR3: CASQQGAGNTIYF; DNA: TGTGCCAGTCAACAGGGGGCAGGGAACACCATATATTTT
D: -; V: TRBV2; J: TRBJ1-1; size: -; length: 14; CDR3: CASSILGVNTEAFF; DNA: TGTGCCAGCAGTATACTGGGGGTGAACACTGAAGCTTTCTTT
D: TRBD1; V: TRBV9; J: TRBJ2-7; size: few; length: 15; CDR3: CASSVMGQGVYEQYF; DNA: TGTGCCAGCAGCGTAATGGGCCAGGGGGTATACGAGCAGTACTTC
D: TRBD1; V: TRBV25-1; J: TRBJ2-4; size: -; length: 19; CDR3: CASSGPVRQGGLAKNIQYF; DNA: TGTGCCAGCAGTGGACCTGTGAGACAGGGGGGACTAGCCAAAAACATTCAGTACTTC
D: TRBD1; V: TRBV24-1; J: TRBJ2-7; size: -; length: 13; CDR3: CATDGTGSYEQYF; DNA: TGTGCCACCGACGGGACAGGCTCTTACGAGCAGTACTTC
D: -; V: TRBV20-1; J: TRBJ2-7; size: -; length: 11; CDR3: CSAREGYEQYF; DNA: TGCAGTGCTAGAGAAGGCTACGAGCAGTACTTC
D: TRBD2; V: TRBV6-5; J: TRBJ2-5; size: few; length: 17; CDR3: CASSYTRTSGGAETQYF; DNA: TGTGCCAGCAGTTATACTAGGACTAGCGGGGGGGCAGAGACCCAGTACTTC
D: TRBD1; V: TRBV20-1; J: TRBJ2-3; size: -; length: 15; CDR3: CSAPDAGQGSDTQYF; DNA: TGCAGTGCTCCTGATGCGGGACAGGGGTCAGATACGCAGTATTTT
D: TRBD2; V: TRBV15; J: TRBJ2-7; size: -; length: 14; CDR3: CATSSWLAVYEQYF; DNA: TGTGCCACCAGCAGCTGGCTAGCGGTCTACGAGCAGTACTTC